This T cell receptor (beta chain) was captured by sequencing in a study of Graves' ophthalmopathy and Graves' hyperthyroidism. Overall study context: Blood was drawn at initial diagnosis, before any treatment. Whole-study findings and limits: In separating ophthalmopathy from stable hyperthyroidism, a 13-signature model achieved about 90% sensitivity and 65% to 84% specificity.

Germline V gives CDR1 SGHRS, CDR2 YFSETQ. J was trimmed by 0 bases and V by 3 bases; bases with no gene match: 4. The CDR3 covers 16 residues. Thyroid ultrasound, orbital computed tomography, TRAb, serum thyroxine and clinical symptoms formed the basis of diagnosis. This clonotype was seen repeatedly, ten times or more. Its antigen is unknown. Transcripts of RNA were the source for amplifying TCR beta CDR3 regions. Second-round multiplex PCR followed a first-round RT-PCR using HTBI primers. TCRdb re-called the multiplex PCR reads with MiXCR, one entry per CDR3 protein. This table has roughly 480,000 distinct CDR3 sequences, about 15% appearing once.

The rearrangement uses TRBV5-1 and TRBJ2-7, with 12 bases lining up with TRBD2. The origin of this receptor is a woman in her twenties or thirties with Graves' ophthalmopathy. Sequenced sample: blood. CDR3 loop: CASSSWTSGASYEQYF. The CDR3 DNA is TGCGCCAGCAGCTCCTGGACTAGCGGGGCCTCCTACGAGCAGTACTTC.